This T cell receptor beta chain was sequenced during a study of identical twins. The CDR3 is made up of 18 amino acids. Trimming took 5 bases from V and 3 from J, leaving 20 bases between them. Germline V gene sequence: CDR1 MNHNS, CDR2 SASEGT. This clonotype was picked up many times. Its antigen remains unknown. Via MiXCR, TCRdb re-called the 5' RACE reads, giving one row per CDR3 protein. The sample lists 550,000 to 700,000 distinct CDR3 sequences, 7.5% to 10% occurring once. Study-level results: Clonotypes of the beta chain that were abundant in cord blood carried fewer insertions (memory repertoires showed none).

Healthy Caucasians alone served as donors. The same specimen was also included in a second study, on yellow fever vaccine responses in identical twins. This second study notes: Twins reportedly had a vaccine T cell response that seemed partly convergent, partly personalized.

The gene calls are TRBV6-1 and TRBJ2-6; D is unclear. Sequencing input: PBMCs. The source is a woman under 30 in good health. The CDR3 reads CASSLVIPKSSGANVLTF. The CDR3 DNA follows: TGTGCCAGCAGTCTAGTTATCCCCAAGTCGAGTGGGGCCAACGTCCTGACTTTC.